What follows are 8 T cell receptor beta chains derived from one specimen sequenced in a study of T-cell reconstitution after alpha-beta-depleted transplantation in children. TCRbeta library preparation incorporated unique molecular identifiers. TCRdb reanalysed the PCR reads using MiXCR and keeps one entry per CDR3 protein. This table has roughly 570,000 distinct CDR3 sequences, 25% to 30% appearing once. The source material was PBMCs, sampled before TCRalphabeta/CD19-depleted stem cell transplant. All receptors come from a boy under two years old with Wiskott-Aldrich syndrome, due to receive a stem cell transplant.

This clonotype was seen a few times. CDR3 in amino acids: CSVVVGRVGRETQYF. As DNA, the CDR3 is TGCAGCGTTGTGGTAGGACGAGTTGGGCGCGAGACCCAGTACTTC. The chain links TRBV29-1 to TRBJ2-5; no firm D call. V was trimmed by 4 bases and J by 5 bases, leaving 20 bases between them. CDR3 length: 15 residues. Germline CDR1 reads SQVTM; CDR2 reads ANQGSEA.

The gene calls are TRBV15 and TRBJ1-5, with a possible D match to TRBD1 (6 bases). The length of the CDR3 is 15 residues. Germline V lookup: CDR1 LNHNV, CDR2 YYDKDF (reference sequence). Trimming left V 1 base short and J 11 bases short, with 18 bases between. The CDR3 reads CATSRGQALSSAQHF. The CDR3 nucleotides are TGTGCCACCAGCAGAGGACAGGCCCTTTCCTCAGCCCAGCATTTT.

This chain uses TRBV6-1 with TRBJ2-5, with 13 bases identical to TRBD2. Germline values: CDR1 MNHNS, CDR2 SASEGT. J was trimmed by 4 bases and V by 4 bases; bases with no gene match: 3. The CDR3 contains 15 residues. The CDR3 sequence is CASSAGLAGRETQYF. CDR3 DNA: TGTGCCAGCAGTGCGGGACTAGCGGGAAGAGAGACCCAGTACTTC.

The rearrangement links TRBV5-1 to TRBJ2-1; D might be TRBD2 (5 bases). With 4 bases removed from V and 9 bases from J, the gap between germline ends came to 17 bases. The germline gives CDR1 SGHRS, CDR2 YFSETQ. This CDR3 contains 14 residues. The CDR3 sequence: CASSRGLAGSEQFF. DNA for the CDR3: TGCGCCAGCAGCCGTGGGCTAGCAGGCAGTGAGCAGTTCTTC.

V and J are TRBV7-9 and TRBJ1-1; D perhaps matches TRBD1 (6 bases). The germline V and J ends were trimmed by 6 bases and 1 base, with 12 bases remaining between them. The CDR3 runs to 14 residues. Germline CDR1 is SEHNR and CDR2 is FQNEAQ (reference sequence). The CDR3 protein is CASSSGHPNTEAFF. Here the CDR3 DNA reads TGTGCCAGCAGTTCGGGACACCCGAACACTGAAGCTTTCTTT.

This chain connects TRBV20-1 to TRBJ2-3, with no clear D. This CDR3 is 12 amino acids long. Germline lookup yields CDR1 DFQATT and CDR2 SNEGSKA (reference sequence). The ends were cut back, 6 bases at V and 4 bases at J, with 11 bases in the middle. In DNA form, the CDR3 reads TGCAGTGCGGCCCAACCCCCAGATACGCAGTATTTT. Amino acid sequence: CSAAQPPDTQYF.

The V gene is TRBV12-3 or TRBV12-4, the J gene TRBJ1-1; a weak D match, TRBD1 (6 bases). V was trimmed by 1 base and J by 1 base, leaving 10 bases between them. The CDR3 length is 15 residues. CDR3 in DNA: TGTGCCAGCAGTTTAGACAGGGCCCCGAACACTGAAGCTTTCTTT. Residues: CASSLDRAPNTEAFF.

V usage is TRBV3-1 and J usage is TRBJ1-1; perhaps TRBD1 as D (6 bases). Germline V CDR1 and CDR2: LGHDT, YNNKEL (reference sequence). V lost 3 bases and J lost 0, with 11 bases in between. This CDR3 is 15 amino acids long. The DNA of the CDR3 is TGTGCCAGCAGCCATTGGACAGTATTGAACACTGAAGCTTTCTTT. Protein product: CASSHWTVLNTEAFF.